Shown below are 32 T cell receptor beta chains from a single sample sequenced in a study of Graves' ophthalmopathy and Graves' hyperthyroidism. Researchers took RNA transcripts and amplified TCR beta CDR3 regions from them. Amplification began with first-round RT-PCR using HTBI primers, then second-round multiplex PCR was performed. From the multiplex PCR reads, TCRdb called clonotypes with MiXCR, one entry per CDR3 protein. Of over a million distinct CDR3 sequences in the sample, roughly two fifths are singletons; the top ten hold more than 9.5%. The sequencing sample was made of peripheral blood or thyroid tissue (not recorded which). These receptors all stem from an adult man with Graves' hyperthyroidism.

This clonotype was recorded a few times. The rearrangement uses TRBV27 and TRBJ2-5; D is uncertain. The germline gives CDR1 MNHEY, CDR2 SMNVEV (reference sequence). The CDR3 spans 15 residues. Trimming pared 3 bases from V and 0 bases from J, leaving 11 bases between. The DNA of the CDR3 is TGTGCCAGCAGTTTCTGGGGAACCTACCAAGAGACCCAGTACTTC. It is translated as CASSFWGTYQETQYF.

The chain is built from TRBV5-1 and TRBJ2-3; 9 nucleotides match TRBD2. With 2 bases clipped from V and 7 bases from J, the junction kept 8 bases outside the gene matches. This CDR3 is built from 15 residues. Looked up from germline, CDR1 is SGHRS and CDR2 is YFSETQ. This CDR3 is CASSFGTSPPHTQYF. CDR3 in DNA: TGCGCCAGCAGCTTCGGGACTAGCCCGCCCCATACGCAGTATTTT.

The chain combines TRBV7-2 with TRBJ1-6; 7 bases agree with TRBD1. The CDR3 is 14 amino acids. V was pared by 2 bases and J by 7 bases, with 2 bases of the junction left unmatched. Germline lookup yields CDR1 SGHTA and CDR2 FQGNSA. CDR3 in DNA: TGTGCCAGCAGCTTATCGACAGGGAATTCACCCCTCCACTTT. It specifies CASSLSTGNSPLHF.

The CDR3 is CAPGGRGYGYTF. The CDR3 DNA is TGTGCCCCAGGGGGCAGAGGCTATGGCTACACCTTC. This rearrangement joins TRBV24-1 to TRBJ1-2, with 8 bases identical to TRBD1. This CDR3 has 12 amino acids. The V segment lost 12 bases and the J segment 4 bases; nucleotides outside the gene matches: 6. The germline CDR1 and CDR2 sequences are KGHDR and SFDVKD.

V usage is TRBV10-3 and J usage is TRBJ1-4, with D possibly TRBD1 on 6 matching bases. Germline assignment: CDR1 ENHRY and CDR2 SYGVKD. The CDR3 runs 13 residues. The ends were cut back, 3 bases at V and 6 bases at J, with 8 bases in the middle. Here the CDR3 DNA reads TGTGCCATCAGTGAAAGGACAGATGAAAAACTGTTTTTT. Protein product: CAISERTDEKLFF.

This clonotype was recorded many times. This chain uses TRBV7-3 with TRBJ2-7, with TRBD1 matching 7 bases. The CDR3 spans 14 residues. Germline CDR1 is SGHTA and CDR2 is FQGTGA. V shed 2 bases, J shed 5 bases, and the junction held 6 bases outside the gene matches. CDR3 sequence: CASSLAGQGDEQYF. The CDR3 bases are TGTGCCAGCAGCTTAGCCGGGCAGGGGGACGAGCAGTACTTC. Together with reference TRBV7-3 and TRBJ2-7, the CDR3 gives the full variable domain: GAGVSQTPSNKVTEKGKYVELRCDPISGHTALYWYRQSLGQGPEFLIYFQGTGAADDSGLPNDRFFAVRPEGSVSTLKIQRTERGDSAVYLCASSLAGQGDEQYFGPGTRLTVT.

As concerns this clonotype: One end of the junction varies from germline; a read error may be responsible. The chain has TRBV7-2 and TRBJ1-6, with no clear D. This CDR3 is built from 8 residues. From germline, CDR1 is SGHTA and CDR2 FQGNSA. Here the CDR3 reads CASSLPGF. Written as DNA, the CDR3 is TGTGCCAGCAGCTTACCGGGCTTT. The variable domain in full, with the rest retrieved from reference TRBV7-2 and TRBJ1-6, is GAGVSQSPSNKVTEKGKDVELRCDPISGHTALYWYRQSLGQGLEFLIYFQGNSAPDKSGLPSDRFSAERTGGSVSTLTIQRTQQEDSAVYLCASSLPGFGNGTRLTVT.

This clonotype was seen only once. This chain links TRBV7-9 with TRBJ1-1; D is perhaps TRBD1 (6 bases). V lost 4 bases, J lost 5 bases, and 14 bases lay in between. The germline V gene encodes CDR1 SEHNR and CDR2 FQNEAQ (reference sequence). The CDR3 sequence is 14 residues long. The CDR3 nucleotides read TGTGCCAGCAGCTCCACAGGGTCGATGACTGAAGCTTTCTTT. Translating gives CASSSTGSMTEAFF.

This clonotype was observed at least ten times. The chain employs TRBV10-3 and TRBJ2-7; D is ambiguous. V was pared by 2 bases and J by 1 base, with 6 bases between. This CDR3 comprises 13 residues. CDR1 is ENHRY and CDR2 is SYGVKD in the germline V gene. The CDR3 nucleotides are TGTGCCATCAGTGAGGAGAGTTCCTACGAGCAGTACTTC. Translation gives CAISEESSYEQYF.

With regard to this clonotype: Relative to the germline gene, one junction end is altered; a read error may explain this. The J gene is TRBJ2-7, the V gene TRBV24-1; D assignment may be TRBD1 or TRBD2 (5 bases each). CDR1 is KGHDR and CDR2 is SFDVKD in the germline V gene. This CDR3 comprises 16 residues. The CDR3 region has the DNA TGTGCCAGCAGTTTATCTACCGGGACGGGCTCCTACGAGCAGTACTTC. Encoded protein: CASSLSTGTGSYEQYF.

V is TRBV25-1 and J is TRBJ2-2; possibly TRBD1 or TRBD2 for D (6 bases each). V lost 8 bases to trimming and J lost 4 bases, with 20 bases between them. Germline V CDR1 and CDR2: MGHDK, SYGVNS. This CDR3 has 16 residues. CDR3 loop: CASSLGGTGTTGELFF. Here the CDR3 DNA reads TGTGCCAGCTCTCTCGGGGGAACAGGGACCACCGGGGAGCTGTTTTTT.

The chain uses TRBV10-3 and TRBJ2-5; 9 bases map to TRBD1. This CDR3 has 16 amino acids. J lost 4 bases, V lost 6 bases, and 12 bases had no gene match. Per the germline V gene, CDR1 is ENHRY and CDR2 is SYGVKD. In nucleotides, the CDR3 is TGTGCCATCAGCCAACAGACAGGGGGGAGAAGAGAGACCCAGTACTTC. It encodes CAISQQTGGRRETQYF.

This clonotype appeared many times. The chain recombines TRBV29-1 with TRBJ2-5; D unclear. The CDR3 totals 10 residues. CDR1 is SQVTM, CDR2 ANQGSEA, per germline. Trimming left V 4 bases short and J 6 bases short, with 6 bases between. This CDR3 reads CSVAGQTQYF. The CDR3 DNA sequence: TGCAGCGTTGCTGGGCAGACCCAGTACTTC.

The sample holds a few counts of this clonotype. The genes are TRBV27 and TRBJ1-6, with 10 bases identical to TRBD1. The V and J ends lost 0 bases and 9 bases, in that order; junction bases with no gene match: 11. The germline gives CDR1 MNHEY, CDR2 SMNVEV (reference sequence). This CDR3 has 18 amino acids. This CDR3 is CASSLSGTGAQMISPLHF. DNA of the CDR3: TGTGCCAGCAGTTTATCAGGGACAGGGGCCCAAATGATTTCACCCCTCCACTTT.

This clonotype was counted at least ten times. The chain employs TRBV10-2 and TRBJ2-2, with 7 positions matching TRBD2. Trimming removed 6 bases from V and 3 bases from J; junction bases left unmatched: 7. The CDR3 contains 15 residues. Germline CDR1 reads WSHSY; CDR2 reads SAAADI. This chain's CDR3 is CASRGLAEHTGELFF. Written as DNA, the CDR3 is TGCGCCAGCAGGGGCCTAGCGGAGCACACCGGGGAGCTGTTTTTT.

This clonotype was observed a single time. This may be a read error: a much more frequent sequence differs by one nucleotide. This chain joins TRBV20-1 and TRBJ1-4, with D unclear. The CDR3 covers 12 residues. Between the trimmed V and J ends, which lost 2 bases and 7 bases, there was a span of 8 bases. Germline CDR1 reads DFQATT; CDR2 reads SNEGSKA (reference sequence). In DNA form, the CDR3 reads TGCAGTGCTAGACCGGGCCCTGAAAAACTGTTTTTT. Its translation is CSARPGPEKLFF.

This clonotype was seen only a few times. The J gene is TRBJ1-5, the V gene TRBV20-1; a possible D gene is TRBD1 (5 bases). CDR1 is DFQATT, CDR2 SNEGSKA, per germline (reference sequence). CDR3 length equals 14 residues. Trimming took 0 bases from V and 7 from J, leaving 13 bases between them. Here the CDR3 reads CSARDSPRDQPQHF. CDR3 DNA sequence: TGCAGTGCTAGAGACTCCCCCAGGGACCAGCCCCAGCATTTT.

This clonotype appeared many times. This chain joins TRBV2 and TRBJ2-7; 7 bases align to TRBD1. J gave up 5 bases and V 6 bases, and 4 bases lay outside the gene matches. Germline CDR1 and CDR2: SNHLY and FYNNEI. CDR3 length equals 12 residues. CDR3 nucleotides: TGTGCCAGCAGGCGAGACAGGGACGAGCAGTACTTC. This encodes CASRRDRDEQYF.

About this clonotype: At one of its ends the junction is not consistent with the germline gene, which may arise from a read error. The genes are TRBV15 and TRBJ2-6; D uncertain. This CDR3 has 12 amino acids. CDR1 and CDR2 (germline): LNHNV, YYDKDF (reference sequence). The DNA for the CDR3 is TGTGCCACCAGCACCCGGGTTACTCCTCTAGCTTTC. It encodes CATSTRVTPLAF. The variable domain in full, completed from reference TRBV15 and TRBJ2-6, reads DAMVIQNPRYQVTQFGKPVTLSCSQTLNHNVMYWYQQKSSQAPKLLFHYYDKDFNNEADTPDNFQSRRPNTSFCFLDIRSPGLGDTAMYLCATSTRVTPLAFGAGSRLTVL.

This clonotype was observed many times. The CDR3 protein is CSVAGTEAFF. The CDR3 DNA sequence: TGCAGCGTTGCTGGCACTGAAGCTTTCTTT. V usage is TRBV29-1 and J usage is TRBJ1-1, with no clear D. This CDR3 has 10 residues. V shed 4 bases and J shed 4 bases, with 4 bases lying between them. Germline V gene lookup returns CDR1 SQVTM and CDR2 ANQGSEA.

For this clonotype: The CDR3 does not end in the conserved phenylalanine or tryptophan, so this is likely a read error. J is TRBJ1-1 and V is TRBV10-3; D is possibly TRBD1 (5 bases). V lost 2 bases to trimming and J lost 5 bases, with 15 bases between them. CDR1 is ENHRY, CDR2 SYGVKD, per germline. The length of the CDR3 is 15 residues. The CDR3 coding sequence is TGTGCCATCAGTGAGCCGGGGCTCGGAGAAACTGAAGCTTTCCTT. It encodes CAISEPGLGETEAFL.

This clonotype was counted a few times. This chain links TRBV27 with TRBJ1-2; no definite D call. This CDR3 contains 14 residues. Trimming stripped 6 bases from V and 2 bases from J, with 13 bases between. The germline V gene has CDR1 MNHEY and CDR2 SMNVEV (reference sequence). DNA for the CDR3: TGTGCCAGCAGCCACGGACTGTTGAACTATGGCTACACCTTC. Translating gives CASSHGLLNYGYTF.

This clonotype was observed at least ten times. The chain joins TRBV13 to TRBJ2-2, with D perhaps TRBD2 (6 bases). CDR1 is PRHDT, CDR2 FYEKMQ, per germline (reference sequence). Trimming shortened V by 5 bases and J by 6 bases, and 16 bases separated the two germline ends. The CDR3 runs 15 residues. CDR3 sequence: CASSLGGMVAGELFF. The DNA for the CDR3 is TGTGCCAGCAGCCTCGGCGGGATGGTTGCCGGGGAGCTGTTTTTT.

Notes on this clonotype: At one end, the junction sequence differs from germline, possibly due to a read error. V and J are TRBV5-1 and TRBJ2-7, with unresolved D. CDR1 is SGHRS and CDR2 is YFSETQ in the germline V gene. The CDR3 is 13 residues long. The CDR3, as DNA: TGCACCAGCAGCTTGGGCGGCAACTACGAGCAGTACTTC. Translating it yields CTSSLGGNYEQYF.

The chain carries TRBV7-6 and TRBJ1-1, with 8 nucleotides matching TRBD1. Germline V gene sequence: CDR1 SGHVS, CDR2 FNYEAQ. CDR3 size: 16 residues. V was pared by 4 bases and J by 1 base, with 8 bases of the junction left unmatched. The CDR3 DNA reads TGTGCCAGCAGCTCCTCGCAGGGGGCAACGAACACTGAAGCTTTCTTT. The encoded protein is CASSSSQGATNTEAFF.

The V call is TRBV6-5, the J call TRBJ2-2; D is uncertain. V was pared by 0 bases and J by 1 base, with 12 bases between. Per germline, CDR1 MNHEY and CDR2 SVGAGI. The CDR3 is 17 residues long. For the CDR3, the DNA is TGTGCCAGCAGTTACTCGAATCCGGGTCGGAACACCGGGGAGCTGTTTTTT. It is translated as CASSYSNPGRNTGELFF.

This clonotype was detected ten times or more. The rearrangement links TRBV6-5 to TRBJ1-5; D is unclear. The CDR3 is 13 residues long. V lost 5 bases, J lost 9 bases, and 14 bases lay in between. The germline V gene encodes CDR1 MNHEY and CDR2 SVGAGI. The chain's CDR3 is CASSPDVIRPQHF. The CDR3 DNA follows: TGTGCCAGCAGTCCAGACGTCATCAGGCCCCAGCATTTT.

The sample holds many counts of this clonotype. CDR3 amino acids: CASSFQGGTEAFF. The CDR3 DNA sequence: TGTGCCAGCAGCTTTCAAGGCGGCACTGAAGCTTTCTTT. The rearrangement joins TRBV7-9 to TRBJ1-1; D uncertain. V was cut by 3 bases and J by 4 bases, with 9 bases left in between. The CDR3 has 13 amino acids. CDR1 SEHNR and CDR2 FQNEAQ come from the germline V gene (reference sequence).

This clonotype came up a few times. V and J are TRBV29-1 and TRBJ2-1; D unresolved. CDR1 and CDR2 from the germline V gene are SQVTM and ANQGSEA. Trimming removed 7 bases at V and 6 bases at J, with 13 bases between. The length of the CDR3 is 12 residues. This CDR3 is CSALGGINEQFF. The CDR3 nucleotides read TGCAGCGCCCTGGGCGGCATCAATGAGCAGTTCTTC.

This clonotype appeared many times. The rearrangement links TRBV7-9 to TRBJ1-2; D unresolved. Germline CDR1 is SEHNR and CDR2 is FQNEAQ (reference sequence). This CDR3 has 14 amino acids. V gave up 2 bases and J gave up 8 bases, with 15 bases separating them. The CDR3 DNA reads as TGTGCCAGCAGCTTAACCTCGGGCCCGCGGGGCTACACCTTC. The encoded protein is CASSLTSGPRGYTF.

The V and J genes are TRBV7-3 and TRBJ2-7; 12 bases are shared with TRBD2. The CDR3 has 16 amino acids. Per the germline V gene, CDR1 is SGHTA and CDR2 is FQGTGA. V gave up 5 bases and J gave up 2 bases; unmatched junction bases: 7. CDR3 residues: CASSPSGRGPTYEQYF. As DNA, the CDR3 is TGTGCCAGCAGCCCTAGCGGGAGGGGTCCGACCTACGAGCAGTACTTC.

In its sample, this clonotype was seen many times. This rearrangement joins TRBV7-8 to TRBJ1-5; 7 bases map to TRBD1. Germline values: CDR1 SGHVS, CDR2 FQNEAQ. The CDR3 length is 17 residues. V lost 1 base to trimming and J lost 7 bases; unmatched junction nucleotides: 13. As DNA, the CDR3 is TGTGCCAGCAGCTTAGGAGGGACAGCGCGCTTCGGGCAGCCCCAGCATTTT. Amino acid sequence: CASSLGGTARFGQPQHF.